This T cell receptor (beta chain) appears in the sequencing data of a study of preoperative IRX-2 immunotherapy in early breast cancer. TCRdb keeps only in-frame clones here, not all; method: immunoSEQ multiplex PCR. The sample includes under 4,000 clones, roughly 80% of them seen just once. V dropped 0 bases and J dropped 4 bases, with 13 bases sitting between them. The CDR3 contains 15 residues. Looked up from germline, CDR1 is MNHNS and CDR2 is SASEGT. Specified treatment: preoperative locoregional IRX-2 cytokine immunotherapy. Specimen: tumor tissue, collected after IRX-2 immunotherapy. This chain links TRBV6-1 with TRBJ2-7; no clear D gene. This sequence originates from a human donor with breast cancer. The CDR3 protein is CASSEARRQLYEQYF. CDR3 in DNA: TGTGCCAGCAGTGAAGCTAGACGGCAGTTATACGAGCAGTACTTC.